A single sample gave rise to the 29 T cell receptor beta chains below, sequenced in a study of shared clonotypes between healthy human individuals. The assay was immunoSEQ multiplex PCR, and TCRdb's table has in-frame clones only and misses some. The top ten hold less than 0.15% of the sample, which has roughly 2.4 million clones, approximately 94% seen once. Sample: naive CD4+ T cells sorted from blood. Subset denoted: CD45RA+ positively selected. Receptor source: a man aged 18 to 29 in good health.

With regard to this clone: The junction and the germline gene differ at one end; a read error may be behind it. The chain uses TRBV4-3 and TRBJ2-5, with no clear D. This CDR3 spans 10 amino acids. From germline, CDR1 is LGHNA and CDR2 YSLEER. DNA for the CDR3: TGCGCCAGCAGCCAAGATGCGCATCACTTC. Residues: CASSQDAHHF.

The genes are TRBV6-4 and TRBJ2-1; no firm D call. The V gene's germline CDR1 is MRHNA and CDR2 SNTAGT. Trimming pared 4 bases from V and 7 bases from J, leaving 5 bases between. CDR3 length equals 11 residues. CDR3 sequence: CASSVGNEQFF. In DNA form, the CDR3 reads TGTGCCAGCAGTGTCGGGAATGAGCAGTTCTTC.

This chain links TRBV10-3 with TRBJ2-7; TRBD2 aligns across 11 bases. The V and J ends lost 3 bases and 7 bases, in that order; junction bases with no gene match: 8. Per the germline V gene, CDR1 is ENHRY and CDR2 is SYGVKD. The CDR3 length is 15 residues. CDR3 region: CAISERLAGGWEQYF. Written as DNA, the CDR3 is TGTGCCATCAGTGAACGGTTAGCGGGAGGGTGGGAGCAGTACTTC.

The chain carries TRBV10-3 and TRBJ2-5; D not certain. Trimming shortened V by 3 bases and J by 5 bases, and 7 bases separated the two germline ends. The CDR3 runs to 12 residues. Germline CDR1 reads ENHRY; CDR2 reads SYGVKD. For the CDR3, the DNA is TGTGCCATCAGTGACAAGGCCGAGACCCAGTACTTC. Translating it yields CAISDKAETQYF.

This clone was picked up one time. This chain connects TRBV7-9 to TRBJ2-3, with TRBD2 identical over 7 bases. Per germline, CDR1 SEHNR and CDR2 FQNEAQ (reference sequence). The CDR3 extends over 16 amino acids. With V trimmed by 1 base and J by 0 bases, 4 bases remained unmatched. The DNA for the CDR3 is TGTGCCAGCAGCTTAGGGGGACTATCTAGCACAGATACGCAGTATTTT. It specifies CASSLGGLSSTDTQYF.

V is TRBV5-1 and J is TRBJ2-2; D possibly corresponds to TRBD2 (6 bases). The CDR3 runs to 15 residues. Germline V gives CDR1 SGHRS, CDR2 YFSETQ. The ends were cut back, 5 bases at V and 3 bases at J, with 14 bases in the middle. CDR3 protein: CASSQEEGYTGELFF. CDR3 coding DNA: TGCGCCAGCAGTCAGGAGGAGGGGTACACCGGGGAGCTGTTTTTT.

CDR3 residues: CASSQDVLAGGPWSGELFF. CDR3 DNA sequence: TGCGCCAGCAGCCAAGACGTACTAGCGGGAGGGCCTTGGAGCGGGGAGCTGTTTTTT. This rearrangement joins TRBV4-3 to TRBJ2-2, with 13 bases identical to TRBD2. CDR3 length equals 19 residues. V shed 0 bases and J 7 bases; nucleotides not matched to a gene: 11. CDR1 and CDR2 from the germline V gene are LGHNA and YSLEER.

The chain combines TRBV6-4 with TRBJ2-2; D unclear. The CDR3 loop spans 14 amino acids. V lost 5 bases to trimming and J lost 0 bases, with 7 bases between them. Germline CDR1 and CDR2: MRHNA and SNTAGT. CDR3 sequence: CASSLGPNTGELFF. CDR3 DNA: TGTGCCAGCAGTCTAGGACCGAACACCGGGGAGCTGTTTTTT.

Concerning this clone: This same CDR3 is encoded by further DNA sequences in the sample. The chain uses TRBV6-1 and TRBJ1-3; D call uncertain. This CDR3 has 15 amino acids. Germline assignment: CDR1 MNHNS and CDR2 SASEGT. Trimming stripped 2 bases from V and 1 base from J, with 9 bases between. The CDR3 coding sequence is TGTGCCAGCAGTGAACGTGGGTTATCTGGAAACACCATATATTTT. Translation gives CASSERGLSGNTIYF.

CDR3 nucleotides: TGTGCCAGCAGCCTGGCAGGGGGCTGGACTGAAGCTTTCTTT. It translates to CASSLAGGWTEAFF. This chain joins TRBV28 and TRBJ1-1; 8 bases agree with TRBD1. The CDR3 is 14 amino acids. Germline V gene lookup returns CDR1 MDHEN and CDR2 SYDVKM. Trimming at V came to 6 bases and at J to 5 bases, leaving 8 bases not matched to a gene.

This clone has just one count. CDR3 in amino acids: CASKVDHTYEQYF. The CDR3 DNA is TGTGCCTCAAAAGTCGACCATACCTACGAGCAGTACTTC. The chain carries TRBV2 and TRBJ2-7; the D is unclear. V was cut by 11 bases and J by 2 bases, with 16 bases left in between. The V gene's germline CDR1 is SNHLY and CDR2 FYNNEI. The CDR3 is 13 amino acids.

The chain carries TRBV25-1 and TRBJ2-6; D is unresolved. V lost 4 bases, J lost 4 bases, and 17 bases lay in between. The CDR3 length is 17 residues. In germline, CDR1 is MGHDK, CDR2 SYGVNS. This CDR3 is CASSGNGGFRGANVLTF. The CDR3 nucleotides are TGTGCCAGCAGTGGGAACGGCGGTTTTCGAGGGGCCAACGTCCTGACTTTC.

V and J are TRBV6-1 and TRBJ2-7, with D possibly TRBD2 on 6 matching bases. V lost 4 bases and J lost 2, with 15 bases in between. Germline CDR1 MNHNS, CDR2 SASEGT. This CDR3 has 15 amino acids. The CDR3 protein is CASSVEGTSPYEQYF. In DNA, the CDR3 is TGTGCCAGCAGTGTGGAGGGGACCTCCCCCTACGAGCAGTACTTC.

This chain joins TRBV5-6 and TRBJ1-1; 7 bases fit TRBD1. Per the germline V gene, CDR1 is SGHDT and CDR2 is YYEEEE. The length of the CDR3 is 17 residues. V dropped 0 bases and J dropped 4; count of bases not matched to a gene: 12. CDR3 DNA sequence: TGTGCCAGCAGCTTGGGGGGAAAGGCCCCAGGGGGCACTGAAGCTTTCTTT. Translated: CASSLGGKAPGGTEAFF.

In this sample, this clone turned up once. This CDR3 is also generated by other DNA sequences in the sample. The chain combines TRBV7-3 with TRBJ2-7; 11 positions agree with TRBD1. Trimming at V came to 6 bases and at J to 2 bases, leaving 6 bases not matched to a gene. Per the germline V gene, CDR1 is SGHTA and CDR2 is FQGTGA. There are 15 residues in the CDR3. The DNA for the CDR3 is TGTGCCAGCAGTCTAGGACAGGGGGCCACCTACGAGCAGTACTTC. Its translation is CASSLGQGATYEQYF.

The chain links TRBV6-1 to TRBJ2-3; D perhaps matches TRBD1 (5 bases). The CDR3 has 14 residues. The germline V gene has CDR1 MNHNS and CDR2 SASEGT. V shed 5 bases and J shed 2 bases, with 11 bases lying between them. DNA of the CDR3: TGTGCCAGCAGTCACAGGATACTCACAGATACGCAGTATTTT. It specifies CASSHRILTDTQYF.

The count of this clone is one. This chain links TRBV4-1 with TRBJ2-7; 7 bases line up with TRBD1. The germline V gene encodes CDR1 MGHRA and CDR2 YSYEKL. V shed 1 base, J shed 3 bases, and the junction held 6 bases outside the gene matches. This CDR3 contains 15 residues. This CDR3 is CASSQGPGQSYEQYF. The DNA of the CDR3 is TGCGCCAGCAGCCAAGGCCCGGGACAGAGCTACGAGCAGTACTTC.

V usage is TRBV10-1 and J usage is TRBJ2-2, with a weak D call TRBD1 (6 bases). In germline, CDR1 is WNHNN, CDR2 SYGVQD (reference sequence). The CDR3 consists of 15 residues. Trimming pared 4 bases from V and 5 bases from J, leaving 14 bases between. The CDR3 reads CASSASHRVTGELFF. CDR3 coding DNA: TGCGCCAGCAGTGCCAGCCACAGGGTAACCGGGGAGCTGTTTTTT.

Remarks on this clone: The sample carries other DNA sequences with the same CDR3. The chain uses TRBV30 and TRBJ2-5, with 7 bases lining up with TRBD2. The CDR3 is made up of 13 amino acids. Germline CDR1 is GTSNPN and CDR2 is SVGIG (reference sequence). With 1 base clipped from V and 2 bases from J, the junction kept 1 base outside the gene matches. CDR3 DNA sequence: TGTGCCTGGAGTGGCGGGGGACAAGAGACCCAGTACTTC. Amino acid sequence: CAWSGGGQETQYF.

The chain is built from TRBV6-6 and TRBJ2-7, with D perhaps matching TRBD1 or TRBD2 (5 bases each). This CDR3 is built from 16 residues. Trimming cost V 2 bases and J 2 bases, with 16 bases left between them. Per the germline V gene, CDR1 is MNHNY and CDR2 is SVGAGI (reference sequence). CDR3 coding DNA: TGTGCCAGCAGTTACCCCCTCCCGGGACGGACCTACGAGCAGTACTTC. Translating gives CASSYPLPGRTYEQYF.

This clone turned up a few times. This chain connects TRBV30 to TRBJ1-1; D ambiguous. The length of the CDR3 is 12 residues. Trimming removed 4 bases from V and 3 bases from J, with 9 bases in between. Per the germline V gene, CDR1 is GTSNPN and CDR2 is SVGIG (reference sequence). CDR3: CAWKSRDTEAFF. The CDR3 DNA sequence: TGTGCCTGGAAGAGCCGGGACACTGAAGCTTTCTTT.

This sequence joins TRBV15 and TRBJ2-7; D not resolved. This CDR3 contains 11 residues. Per germline, CDR1 LNHNV and CDR2 YYDKDF (reference sequence). The V end was cut by 8 bases, the J end by 3 bases, with 8 bases between. CDR3: CATGKNYEQYF. The DNA of the CDR3 is TGTGCCACCGGGAAGAACTACGAGCAGTACTTC.

A word on this clone: An end of the junction does not agree with germline; a read error may underlie this. Different DNA sequences within this sample yield the same CDR3. In DNA, the CDR3 is TGTGCGTGGACAGGAGGGTCCTACGAGCAGTACTTC. Its translation is CAWTGGSYEQYF. The V and J genes are TRBV30 and TRBJ2-7; tentatively, D is TRBD1 (7 bases). Looked up from germline, CDR1 is GTSNPN and CDR2 is SVGIG (reference sequence). The CDR3 contains 12 residues.

This CDR3 is CASPPLAQGSTDTQYF. The CDR3 nucleotides read TGTGCCAGCCCCCCATTGGCGCAGGGGAGCACAGATACGCAGTATTTT. The chain recombines TRBV2 with TRBJ2-3; D perhaps matches TRBD1 (6 bases). V gave up 8 bases and J gave up 0 bases, with 18 bases separating them. CDR1 SNHLY and CDR2 FYNNEI come from the germline V gene. This CDR3 has 16 residues.

The V and J genes are TRBV5-6 and TRBJ2-7, with 7 bases that match TRBD1. Germline V gene lookup returns CDR1 SGHDT and CDR2 YYEEEE. Trimming removed 2 bases from V and 4 bases from J; junction bases left unmatched: 9. CDR3 length: 15 amino acids. The CDR3 DNA follows: TGTGCCAGCAGCTTATACGACAGGGTCAGGTACGAGCAGTACTTC. Translating it yields CASSLYDRVRYEQYF.

The rearrangement joins TRBV21-1 to TRBJ1-5; the table's D call, TRBD1, was not checked against the DNA. TRBV21-1 is given as a pseudogene. CDR3 length: 16 amino acids. CDR3: CASSPPETGPYQPQHF. CDR3 nucleotide sequence: TGTGCCAGCAGCCCCCCGGAGACAGGGCCGTACCAGCCCCAGCATTTT.

The V call is TRBV28, the J call TRBJ1-6; D not certain. V was pared by 7 bases and J by 5 bases, with 12 bases between. The V gene's germline CDR1 is MDHEN and CDR2 SYDVKM. The CDR3 is made up of 14 amino acids. The CDR3 DNA is TGTGCCAGCAAAAGACGTCGGGATAATTCACCCCTCCACTTT. This encodes CASKRRRDNSPLHF.

The table lists this clone with a count of one. V usage is TRBV2 and J usage is TRBJ1-4, with D hard to call. Germline lookup yields CDR1 SNHLY and CDR2 FYNNEI. The CDR3 runs to 12 residues. Deletions cut 2 bases from V and 12 bases from J, with 10 bases between. The CDR3 DNA sequence: TGTGCCAGCAGTGAACTGTCCCCCGAACTGTTTTTT. Its protein product is CASSELSPELFF.

V usage is TRBV6-6 and J usage is TRBJ1-1; TRBD1 aligns across 8 bases. The CDR3 consists of 14 residues. Germline CDR1 reads MNHNY; CDR2 reads SVGAGI (reference sequence). Trimming removed 8 bases from V and 0 bases from J; junction bases left unmatched: 5. In DNA, the CDR3 is TGTGCCAGCCTGACAGGGGTCATGAACACTGAAGCTTTCTTT. Its translation is CASLTGVMNTEAFF.